These T cell receptor beta chains were read from a single sample in a study of beta chain features in type 1 diabetes. TCRdb's table, derived via immunoSEQ multiplex PCR, lists solely in-frame clones and lacks some. The table records 350,000 to 450,000 clones, more than 11% of them present only once. The sequenced sample was naive CD4+ T cells from blood. These receptors were collected from a man aged 25 to 45 in good health. CDR3s include the opening cysteine and the closing phenylalanine or tryptophan. The D gene is left open where the match is weak. Clone size appears in some rows only: once, few, many, or a class for an expanded clone.

TRBV23-1	NA	many	11	TRBJ2-5	TGCGCCAGCAGTCGGGGAGAGACCCAGTACTTC	CASSRGETQYF
TRBV7-2	TRBD2	few	15	TRBJ2-1	TGTGCCAGCAGCCTCACTAGCGGGGGGGCAGGTGAGCAGTTCTTC	CASSLTSGGAGEQFF
TRBV9	TRBD1	few	19	TRBJ1-2	TGTGCCAGCAGCGCCACTCGTCTCGGGACAGCTAATGCTAACTATGGCTACACCTTC	CASSATRLGTANANYGYTF
TRBV10-2	NA	NA	14	TRBJ1-5	TGCGCCAGCAGTGATAGAACTAGCAATCAGCCCCAGCATTTT	CASSDRTSNQPQHF
TRBV30	NA	NA	12	TRBJ2-5	TGTGCCTGGAGTGTACTATCAGAGACCCAGTACTTC	CAWSVLSETQYF
TRBV7-2	TRBD2	NA	17	TRBJ2-5	TGTGCCAGCAGCTTAGGTGCGGGACTAGCGGGGATAGAGACCCAGTACTTC	CASSLGAGLAGIETQYF
TRBV9	NA	few	14	TRBJ1-2	TGTGCCAGCAGTTCGACGCAGGGCTTCGATGGCTACACCTTC	CASSSTQGFDGYTF
TRBV7-6	NA	NA	14	TRBJ2-3	TGTGCCAGCTCCCAGGGGGGCGGCACAGATACGCAGTATTTT	CASSQGGGTDTQYF
TRBV25-1	NA	few	14	TRBJ1-2	TGTGCCAGCAGTGAATACGCCAGGAACTATGGCTACACCTTC	CASSEYARNYGYTF
TRBV29-1	TRBD2	few	13	TRBJ2-4	TGCAGCGTGGCAGGACTAGCTGGTGCCATTCAGTACTTC	CSVAGLAGAIQYF
TRBV10-3	TRBD2	once	15	TRBJ2-1	TGTGCCATCAGTGAGTCCAGCGGGATAGTCAATGAGCAGTTCTTC	CAISESSGIVNEQFF
TRBV15	NA	few	14	TRBJ1-2	TGTGCCACCAGCAGAGGTGCTGGAATCTATGGCTACACCTTC	CATSRGAGIYGYTF
TRBV5-1	TRBD1	few	14	TRBJ2-1	TGCGCCAGCAGCCCCGGGACAGGGCCTAATGAGCAGTTCTTC	CASSPGTGPNEQFF
TRBV6-5	NA	once	15	TRBJ1-1	TGTGCCAGCAGCCGAACGCCGGGCCTCGAGGGGGAAGCTTTCTTT	CASSRTPGLEGEAFF
TRBV25-1	NA	NA	14	TRBJ1-2	TGTGCCAGCAGTGACGGGACGGCGTACTCTGGCTACACCTTC	CASSDGTAYSGYTF
TRBV10-3	NA	NA	12	TRBJ2-5	TGTGCCATCAGTGAGTCGAGAGAGACCCAGTACTTC	CAISESRETQYF
TRBV7-9	TRBD1	few	15	TRBJ2-5	TGTGCCAGCAGCGGCAGGACAGGGGGCTTTGAGACCCAGTACTTC	CASSGRTGGFETQYF
TRBV29-1	NA	NA	14	TRBJ1-2	TGCAGCGTTGAAGACGACCCCGCAGGGGTTCGCTACACCTTC	CSVEDDPAGVRYTF
TRBV9	NA	few	15	TRBJ1-3	TGTGCCAGCAGCGTAGGCACATTCTCTGGAAACACCATATATTTT	CASSVGTFSGNTIYF
TRBV4-2	TRBD2	NA	18	TRBJ2-2	TGTGCCAGCAGCCAAGGGTTGCTCGGGAGGGAAGGCACCGGGGAGCTGTTTTTT	CASSQGLLGREGTGELFF
TRBV9	NA	NA	16	TRBJ2-3	TGTGCCAGCAGTAGCGGACTGCGGGGGCCGACAGATACGCAGTATTTT	CASSSGLRGPTDTQYF
TRBV7-9	NA	few	13	TRBJ1-1	TGTGCCAGCAGCCCCAGGGTGAACACTGAAGCTTTCTTT	CASSPRVNTEAFF
TRBV5-4	NA	NA	12	TRBJ2-3	TGTGCCAGCAGCGGGTGGGCGGATACGCAGTATTTT	CASSGWADTQYF
TRBV27	NA	NA	15	TRBJ2-1	TGTGCCAGCAGTCCTATAGATCAACTCTACAATGAGCAGTTCTTC	CASSPIDQLYNEQFF
TRBV6-1	NA	NA	15	TRBJ2-7	TGTGCCAGCAGTGAGGGTCAGGGAGGACACTACGAGCAGTACTTC	CASSEGQGGHYEQYF